Shown below are 30 T cell receptor beta chains from a single sample sequenced in a study of blood T cell repertoires in COVID-19. Sequencing used immunoSEQ multiplex PCR; TCRdb keeps in-frame clones, though not all of them. Of over 150,000 clones listed, about 87% are singletons. The material sequenced was peripheral blood. The origin of the receptors is a woman of 80 years or more with COVID-19, enrolled during active disease.

The V gene is TRBV5-1, the J gene TRBJ2-2; weak D call: TRBD1 (6 bases). The CDR3 loop spans 14 amino acids. The V gene lost 2 bases and the J gene lost 4 bases, with 9 bases spanning the gap. Germline CDR1 is SGHRS and CDR2 is YFSETQ. The CDR3 reads CASSLTGITGELFF. CDR3 nucleotide sequence: TGCGCCAGCAGCTTAACAGGGATCACCGGGGAGCTGTTTTTT.

The gene calls are TRBV4-1 and TRBJ1-5; 7 bases fit TRBD1. Germline loops: CDR1 MGHRA, CDR2 YSYEKL. The CDR3 is 13 residues long. Losses at the gene ends were 8 bases for V and 5 bases for J; bases not matched to a gene: 6. The CDR3 DNA follows: TGCGCCAGCTCAGGGGGAGTCGATCAGCCCCAGCATTTT. It codes for CASSGGVDQPQHF.

V is TRBV4-1 and J is TRBJ1-4, with a tentative D call TRBD1 (6 bases). The V gene's germline CDR1 is MGHRA and CDR2 YSYEKL. The CDR3 length is 16 residues. Trimming shortened V by 0 bases and J by 1 base, and 9 bases separated the two germline ends. The CDR3 DNA is TGCGCCAGCAGCCAAGAAACAGGGCGAACTAATGAAAAACTGTTTTTT. As protein: CASSQETGRTNEKLFF.

The chain joins TRBV7-3 to TRBJ2-2; a possible D gene is TRBD2 (5 bases). This CDR3 has 15 amino acids. With 2 bases removed from V and 1 base from J, the gap between germline ends came to 8 bases. The germline V gene has CDR1 SGHTA and CDR2 FQGTGA. Here the CDR3 DNA reads TGTGCCAGCAGCTTAGTCGGAGGGAACACCGGGGAGCTGTTTTTT. Translation: CASSLVGGNTGELFF.

The chain combines TRBV14 with TRBJ1-6; TRBD1 agrees at 9 bases. CDR3 length: 16 residues. The J segment lost 4 bases and the V segment lost 4 bases, leaving 5 bases of the junction unmatched. Per germline, CDR1 SGHDN and CDR2 FVKESK. The CDR3: CASSRTGTGYNSPLHF. The DNA for the CDR3 is TGTGCCAGCAGCCGGACCGGGACAGGGTATAATTCACCCCTCCACTTT.

The rearrangement joins TRBV28 to TRBJ2-2; TRBD2 matches 7 bases. CDR1 and CDR2 (germline): MDHEN, SYDVKM. V dropped 6 bases and J dropped 4; count of bases not matched to a gene: 14. The CDR3 consists of 17 residues. For the CDR3, the DNA is TGTGCCAGCAGCCGACGAGCCAGCGGGGCGAGCACCGGGGAGCTGTTTTTT. Its protein product is CASSRRASGASTGELFF.

The J gene is TRBJ2-7, the V gene TRBV6-5; TRBD1 agrees at 10 bases. Germline V CDR1 and CDR2: MNHEY, SVGAGI. The V and J ends lost 4 bases and 6 bases, in that order; junction bases with no gene match: 6. The CDR3 spans 14 residues. CDR3 DNA sequence: TGTGCCAGCAGTTCGACAGGGGGCAATGGCGAGCAGTACTTC. This translates into CASSSTGGNGEQYF.

The chain links TRBV7-2 to TRBJ2-5, with TRBD2 matching over 9 bases. Germline V gene sequence: CDR1 SGHTA, CDR2 FQGNSA. The CDR3 contains 17 residues. J gave up 4 bases and V 1 base, and 10 bases lay outside the gene matches. In nucleotides, the CDR3 is TGTGCCAGCAGCTTAGGTGCCCTAGCGGGACGGAGAGAGACCCAGTACTTC. Its translation: CASSLGALAGRRETQYF.

The CDR3 bases are TGCGCCAGCAGCTTGGGGGACAGGGATGAGCAGTTCTTC. It yields the protein CASSLGDRDEQFF. V gene TRBV5-1 combines with J gene TRBJ2-1; 9 nucleotides agree with TRBD1. V was clipped by 0 bases and J by 8 bases; unmatched bases: 0. Germline lookup yields CDR1 SGHRS and CDR2 YFSETQ. The CDR3 has 13 amino acids.

The chain joins TRBV19 to TRBJ2-1; D might be TRBD2 (5 bases). CDR3 size: 14 residues. V lost 3 bases to trimming and J lost 0 bases, with 6 bases between them. Germline-derived CDR1 and CDR2 are LNHDA and SQIVND (reference sequence). CDR3 amino acids: CASSISDSYNEQFF. DNA for the CDR3: TGTGCCAGTAGTATTAGCGACTCCTACAATGAGCAGTTCTTC.

The chain joins TRBV7-5 to TRBJ1-5; TRBD1 is the table's D call and was not checked against the DNA. TRBV7-5 is marked as a pseudogene. The length of the CDR3 is 17 residues. The CDR3 nucleotides are TGTGCCAGAAGCCCTAAATTCAGGACAGCTAGCAATCAGCCCCAGCATTTT. Translation: CARSPKFRTASNQPQHF.

This clone has only a few counts. V and J are TRBV11-2 and TRBJ1-5; 7 bases agree with TRBD1. The CDR3 contains 15 residues. Germline CDR1 SGHAT, CDR2 FQNNGV. Losses at the gene ends were 5 bases for V and 2 bases for J; bases not matched to a gene: 6. CDR3 coding DNA: TGTGCCAGCAGCCGGGACAGTCTCGGCAATCAGCCCCAGCATTTT. Translation gives CASSRDSLGNQPQHF.

This clone showed up just once. The chain couples TRBV12-3 or TRBV12-4 to TRBJ1-5; D remains unclear. The CDR3 has 12 amino acids. V lost 3 bases, J lost 4 bases, and 4 bases lay in between. CDR3 sequence (DNA): TGTGCCAGCAGTTTCCTAAATCAGCCCCAGCATTTT. It translates to CASSFLNQPQHF.

The chain combines TRBV13 with TRBJ2-3; D is possibly TRBD2 (5 bases). Between the trimmed V and J ends, which lost 6 bases and 0 bases, there was a span of 16 bases. This CDR3 region has 16 residues. The germline gives CDR1 PRHDT, CDR2 FYEKMQ (reference sequence). The DNA for the CDR3 is TGTGCCAGCAGATCCGCCAAGAGGGAGAGCACAGATACGCAGTATTTT. Translated, it gives CASRSAKRESTDTQYF.

The chain employs TRBV6-6 and TRBJ1-3, with D possibly TRBD1 on 5 matching bases. Per the germline V gene, CDR1 is MNHNY and CDR2 is SVGAGI (reference sequence). CDR3 length: 13 residues. V dropped 11 bases and J dropped 0 bases, with 11 bases sitting between them. CDR3 loop: CAVGGASGNTIYF. The CDR3 DNA reads TGTGCCGTTGGAGGGGCCTCTGGAAACACCATATATTTT.

The gene calls are TRBV19 and TRBJ1-3, with a possible D match to TRBD1 (5 bases). Germline values: CDR1 LNHDA, CDR2 SQIVND (reference sequence). The CDR3 extends over 14 amino acids. Trimming removed 8 bases from V and 0 bases from J, with 11 bases in between. This CDR3 reads CASGSGISGNTIYF. The CDR3 DNA is TGTGCCAGTGGGTCAGGGATCTCTGGAAACACCATATATTTT. Filled out from reference TRBV19 and TRBJ1-3, the complete variable domain reads DGGITQSPKYLFRKEGQNVTLSCEQNLNHDAMYWYRQDPGQGLRLIYYSQIVNDFQKGDIAEGYSVSREKKESFPLTVTSAQKNPTAFYLCASGSGISGNTIYFGEGSWLTVV.

This clone was recorded a few times. This chain joins TRBV19 and TRBJ1-3; TRBD1 might be the D (6 bases). Trimming stripped 3 bases from V and 3 bases from J, with 12 bases between. The length of the CDR3 is 15 residues. Per the germline V gene, CDR1 is LNHDA and CDR2 is SQIVND (reference sequence). DNA for the CDR3: TGTGCCAGTAGTATTCCAACAGGGATTGGAAACACCATATATTTT. This sequence encodes CASSIPTGIGNTIYF.

The gene calls are TRBV27 and TRBJ2-7; 7 bases fit TRBD2. This CDR3 comprises 15 residues. Trimming at V came to 4 bases and at J to 3 bases, leaving 9 bases not matched to a gene. Germline V gives CDR1 MNHEY, CDR2 SMNVEV (reference sequence). CDR3: CASSSPQRGIYEQYF. In DNA form, the CDR3 reads TGTGCCAGCAGTTCCCCGCAGCGGGGCATCTACGAGCAGTACTTC.

This chain connects TRBV6-2 or TRBV6-3 to TRBJ2-1, with 10 bases matching TRBD2. The CDR3 is 19 residues long. The J segment lost 0 bases and the V segment lost 3 bases, leaving 11 bases of the junction unmatched. Germline V gene data show CDR1 as MNHEY and CDR2 as SVGEGT. CDR3 loop: CASSYVSGRASSSYNEQFF. For the CDR3, the DNA is TGTGCCAGCAGTTATGTCAGCGGGAGGGCCTCGAGCTCCTACAATGAGCAGTTCTTC.

The chain has TRBV19 and TRBJ2-3, with a weak D call TRBD2 (6 bases). V was cut by 5 bases and J by 8 bases, with 14 bases left in between. Germline V CDR1 and CDR2: LNHDA, SQIVND (reference sequence). The CDR3 sequence is 13 residues long. The CDR3 DNA sequence: TGTGCCAGTAGTTCCGGGACTGCAGGTACGCAGTATTTT. This gives the protein CASSSGTAGTQYF.

This rearrangement joins TRBV18 to TRBJ2-2; 9 bases match TRBD2. The V segment lost 7 bases and the J segment 0 bases; nucleotides outside the gene matches: 3. CDR1 KGHSH and CDR2 LQKENI come from the germline V gene. CDR3 length equals 15 residues. CDR3: CASWLAGTNTGELFF. The CDR3 DNA reads as TGTGCCAGCTGGCTAGCGGGAACGAACACCGGGGAGCTGTTTTTT. Variable domain in full (rest from reference TRBV18 and TRBJ2-2): NAGVMQNPRHLVRRRGQEARLRCSPMKGHSHVYWYRQLPEEGLKFMVYLQKENIIDESGMPKERFSAEFPKEGPSILRIQQVVRGDSAAYFCASWLAGTNTGELFFGEGSRLTVL.

The chain links TRBV28 to TRBJ2-1; D might be TRBD1 (5 bases). Trimming took 5 bases from V and 0 from J, leaving 11 bases between them. The CDR3 sequence is 15 residues long. The germline V gene has CDR1 MDHEN and CDR2 SYDVKM. The CDR3 loop reads CASSQTVSSYNEQFF. The CDR3 DNA reads TGTGCCAGCAGTCAGACAGTTAGCTCCTACAATGAGCAGTTCTTC.

This clone was detected only once. This sequence joins TRBV5-6 and TRBJ1-2; no clear D. The CDR3 is 14 amino acids. Germline lookup yields CDR1 SGHDT and CDR2 YYEEEE. The V and J ends lost 3 bases and 4 bases respectively, with 13 bases between them. The CDR3 region is CASSSQRTPYGYTF. The CDR3 DNA follows: TGTGCCAGCAGCTCTCAGCGGACTCCCTATGGCTACACCTTC.

This chain links TRBV5-5 with TRBJ2-7, with D hard to call. The germline gives CDR1 SGHKS, CDR2 YYEKEE (reference sequence). The CDR3 contains 14 residues. The V gene lost 0 bases and the J gene lost 4 bases, with 11 bases spanning the gap. CDR3 amino acids: CASSLGLGAYEQYF. The CDR3, as DNA: TGTGCCAGCAGCTTGGGGCTCGGAGCTTACGAGCAGTACTTC.

The chain links TRBV5-1 to TRBJ1-1; D is ambiguous. This CDR3 has 13 amino acids. Germline V gives CDR1 SGHRS, CDR2 YFSETQ. Trimming shortened V by 7 bases and J by 4 bases, and 14 bases separated the two germline ends. As DNA, the CDR3 is TGCGCCAGCGGGAGGGAGATGAGCACTGAAGCTTTCTTT. It yields the protein CASGREMSTEAFF.

This clone came up a few times. V is TRBV2 and J is TRBJ2-4, with D hard to call. This CDR3 region has 16 residues. In germline, CDR1 is SNHLY, CDR2 FYNNEI. With 6 bases removed from V and 0 bases from J, the gap between germline ends came to 15 bases. This CDR3 is CASRLLGSLAKNIQYF. CDR3 DNA sequence: TGTGCCAGCAGGCTTCTAGGATCTCTAGCCAAAAACATTCAGTACTTC.

The chain combines TRBV25-1 with TRBJ2-6; D perhaps matches TRBD1 (5 bases). CDR3 length: 17 amino acids. CDR1 and CDR2 (germline): MGHDK, SYGVNS. Deletions cut 0 bases from V and 0 bases from J, with 9 bases between. The CDR3 region is CASSEYRANSGANVLTF. CDR3 DNA: TGTGCCAGCAGTGAATACAGGGCTAACTCTGGGGCCAACGTCCTGACTTTC.

The CDR3 reads CATRTSGTYEQYF. The CDR3 region has the DNA TGTGCCACCCGGACTAGCGGGACTTACGAGCAGTACTTC. This chain links TRBV27 with TRBJ2-7; the match to TRBD2 covers 12 bases. The CDR3 covers 13 residues. The trim removed 10 bases at V and 4 bases at J, leaving 5 bases unmatched. The V gene's germline CDR1 is MNHEY and CDR2 SMNVEV (reference sequence).

The chain has TRBV5-4 and TRBJ2-5; tentative D call: TRBD1 (6 bases). The germline CDR1 and CDR2 sequences are SGHNT and YYREEE (reference sequence). The V and J ends lost 0 bases and 4 bases respectively, with 10 bases between them. The CDR3 length is 14 residues. CDR3 bases: TGTGCCAGCAGCTTGGCAGGGGCGGGAGAGACCCAGTACTTC. As protein: CASSLAGAGETQYF.

The chain couples TRBV5-1 to TRBJ1-1, with unresolved D. From germline, CDR1 is SGHRS and CDR2 YFSETQ. Trimming removed 5 bases at V and 2 bases at J, with 13 bases between. This CDR3 has 14 amino acids. CDR3 region: CASRSQDFNTEAFF. As DNA, the CDR3 is TGCGCCAGCAGATCCCAGGACTTCAACACTGAAGCTTTCTTT.